This is a list of T cell receptor beta chains from one sample in a study of CD8 T cells in ankylosing spondylitis. TCRdb recomputed calls from the 5' RACE reads with MiXCR, one row per CDR3 protein. The table includes some 200,000 distinct CDR3 sequences, over 10% detected once. Material for sequencing was blood, either unsorted or a sorted T cell fraction (not recorded which). All receptors come from a male donor with ankylosing spondylitis or in good health (not recorded which). Both conserved end residues are part of each CDR3. A D gene is named only where the DNA matches it firmly. Clone size is not always given. Where it is, it says once, few, many or a class for expanded clones.

CDR3 protein,CDR3 DNA,clone size,J gene,D gene,V gene
CASSSGSYYEQYF,TGCGCCAGCAGCTCAGGGAGTTACTACGAGCAGTACTTC,few,TRBJ2-7,-,TRBV5-1
CASSYSTGPQGGADTQYF,TGTGCCAGCAGTTACTCCACCGGGCCCCAGGGGGGAGCAGATACGCAGTATTTT,once,TRBJ2-3,-,TRBV6-5
CATSPTTSGGFTDTQYF,TGTGCCACCAGCCCCACCACTAGCGGGGGATTCACAGATACGCAGTATTTT,-,TRBJ2-3,TRBD2,TRBV15
CSVESRGEQFF,TGCAGCGTTGAGTCTCGGGGAGAACAGTTCTTC,-,TRBJ2-1,-,TRBV29-1
CASSPITGTWEYF,TGTGCCAGCAGCCCCATCACCGGGACTTGGGAGTATTTT,-,TRBJ2-3,-,TRBV7-2
CATELGLAGVQAGELFF,TGTGCCACTGAGCTAGGACTAGCGGGAGTTCAGGCCGGGGAGCTGTTTTTT,-,TRBJ2-2,TRBD2,TRBV2
CASSFGLIGEQFF,TGTGCCAGCAGTTTCGGCCTTATTGGTGAGCAGTTCTTC,few,TRBJ2-1,-,TRBV12-3/TRBV12-4
CASSPLDRQGNEQFF,TGCGCCAGCAGTCCTTTGGACCGACAAGGCAATGAGCAGTTCTTC,few,TRBJ2-1,-,TRBV4-1
CASSFAGGVTDTQYF,TGTGCCAGCAGCTTTGCCGGCGGGGTTACAGATACGCAGTATTTT,-,TRBJ2-3,-,TRBV7-9
CASSTDRVETQYF,TGTGCCAGCAGCACTGACAGGGTGGAGACCCAGTACTTC,-,TRBJ2-5,TRBD1,TRBV5-5
CASSLGSERLTDTQYF,TGTGCCAGCAGCTTGGGCTCCGAGCGGCTCACAGATACGCAGTATTTT,-,TRBJ2-3,-,TRBV5-6
CASSFGRDLQYF,TGTGCCAGCAGTTTTGGCAGGGATCTCCAGTACTTC,-,TRBJ2-5,-,TRBV12-3/TRBV12-4
CSARLRLAGISTYNEQFF,TGCAGTGCTAGATTACGTCTAGCGGGAATTTCGACCTACAATGAGCAGTTCTTC,-,TRBJ2-1,TRBD2,TRBV20-1
CASSLSPLGRKSYEQYF,TGTGCCAGCAGTTTATCTCCCCTCGGGAGAAAATCCTACGAGCAGTACTTC,few,TRBJ2-7,-,TRBV27
CASSQEPGTGSTGELFF,TGTGCCAGCAGCCAAGAACCCGGGACAGGGAGCACCGGGGAGCTGTTTTTT,few,TRBJ2-2,TRBD1,TRBV3-1
CATSQLQGANTEAFF,TGTGCCACCAGCCAACTACAGGGGGCGAATACTGAAGCTTTCTTT,-,TRBJ1-1,TRBD1,TRBV15
CATGGGQYEQYF,TGTGCCACAGGAGGGGGGCAGTACGAGCAGTACTTC,-,TRBJ2-7,-,TRBV10-3
CASSQVGAREQPQHF,TGCGCCAGCAGCCAAGTGGGGGCGCGGGAGCAGCCCCAGCATTTT,few,TRBJ1-5,-,TRBV4-1
CASSSGLAEYNEQFF,TGTGCCAGCAGCTCTGGACTAGCGGAGTACAATGAGCAGTTCTTC,-,TRBJ2-1,TRBD2,TRBV7-9
CASSLKGVGGTGVSTDTQYF,TGCGCCAGCAGCTTGAAGGGAGTGGGAGGGACAGGGGTCAGCACAGATACGCAGTATTTT,few,TRBJ2-3,TRBD1,TRBV5-1
CASSLDGQGLGNEQFF,TGCGCCAGCAGCTTGGACGGACAGGGGTTGGGCAATGAGCAGTTCTTC,few,TRBJ2-1,TRBD1,TRBV5-1
CASSFRQGSEKLFF,TGTGCCAGCAGCTTTAGACAGGGAAGTGAAAAACTGTTTTTT,-,TRBJ1-4,TRBD1,TRBV7-9
CASSQEEVVAGLPFSSYNEQFF,TGCGCCAGCAGCCAAGAGGAGGTGGTAGCGGGCCTTCCCTTTAGCTCCTACAATGAGCAGTTCTTC,-,TRBJ2-1,TRBD2,TRBV4-1
CASRRQTSYEQYF,TGTGCCAGCAGAAGACAGACCTCCTACGAGCAGTACTTC,-,TRBJ2-7,-,TRBV28
CASSFSGTDTQYF,TGTGCCAGCAGTTTTTCCGGCACAGATACGCAGTATTTT,many,TRBJ2-3,-,TRBV12-3/TRBV12-4
CASSQGGTGTYEQYF,TGTGCCAGCAGCCAAGGGGGGACAGGGACCTACGAGCAGTACTTC,-,TRBJ2-7,TRBD1,TRBV3-1
CASETAGGNGELFF,TGTGCCAGCGAAACGGCGGGGGGGAACGGGGAGCTGTTTTTT,-,TRBJ2-2,TRBD2,TRBV5-6
CASSSTTGARETQYF,TGCGCCAGCAGCTCAACGACAGGGGCGAGGGAGACCCAGTACTTC,many,TRBJ2-5,TRBD1,TRBV5-1
CASSRGTTGELFF,TGCGCCAGCAGCCGAGGGACAACCGGGGAGCTGTTTTTT,many,TRBJ2-2,-,TRBV5-1
CASRELGETQYF,TGTGCCAGCAGGGAACTGGGGGAGACCCAGTACTTC,few,TRBJ2-5,-,TRBV6-1
CASSLGRLAGSNEQFF,TGTGCCAGCAGTTTGGGAAGGCTAGCGGGATCTAATGAGCAGTTCTTC,many,TRBJ2-1,TRBD2,TRBV27
CSARDVEGAGGYTF,TGCAGTGCTAGAGATGTCGAGGGGGCAGGGGGCTACACCTTC,few,TRBJ1-2,TRBD1,TRBV20-1
CASSLSTSGAYNEQFF,TGTGCCAGCAGTTTATCGACTAGCGGGGCATACAATGAGCAGTTCTTC,-,TRBJ2-1,TRBD2,TRBV27
CASSPYRVNTEAFF,TGTGCCAGCTCACCATACAGGGTGAACACTGAAGCTTTCTTT,-,TRBJ1-1,-,TRBV18
CASSGDRGGSNYGYTF,TGCGCCAGCAGCGGGGACAGGGGAGGATCGAACTATGGCTACACCTTC,few,TRBJ1-2,TRBD1,TRBV5-1
CASSQPGRSTDTQYF,TGTGCCAGCAGCCAACCGGGTCGGAGCACAGATACGCAGTATTTT,many,TRBJ2-3,-,TRBV4-2
CSAKTGLGNEQYF,TGCAGTGCTAAAACGGGCTTAGGGAACGAGCAGTACTTC,few,TRBJ2-7,-,TRBV20-1
CASRKLQGGVQPQHF,TGTGCCAGCAGAAAACTACAGGGCGGGGTTCAGCCCCAGCATTTT,few,TRBJ1-5,-,TRBV2
CASSLFDPTYEQYF,TGTGCCAGCAGCCTATTCGACCCGACCTACGAGCAGTACTTC,-,TRBJ2-7,-,TRBV7-2
CATSLGNYGYTF,TGTGCCACCTCACTGGGGAACTATGGCTACACCTTC,-,TRBJ1-2,-,TRBV12-3/TRBV12-4
CASSQVGGDYEQYF,TGCGCCAGCAGCCAGGTCGGTGGGGACTACGAGCAGTACTTC,many,TRBJ2-7,-,TRBV4-1